The subject of this entry is one TCR beta chain. The antigen remains undetermined. The data were obtained in a study of T cell responses to AZD1222 COVID-19 vaccine. The CDR3 totals 14 residues. The ends lost 6 bases at V and 6 bases at J; junction bases unmatched: 10. Per the germline V gene, CDR1 is LNHDA and CDR2 is SQIVND (reference sequence). Points from the study as a whole: There were repertoire samples only from the period after the peak T cell response. Spike-specific TCR breadth rose after two AZD1222 doses, and depth rose as well. Nearly half of spike-specific TCRs reportedly target unmutated variant regions.

The repertoire was sequenced with immunoSEQ multiplex PCR; TCRdb's copy has only in-frame clones and lacks some. The table shows about 150,000 clones, with approximately 90% occurring only once. The receptor was isolated from an adult in good health. This specimen consisted of peripheral blood, obtained on day 0 of AZD1222 vaccination. The chain couples TRBV19 to TRBJ2-7, with 8 bases aligning to TRBD1. The CDR3 spells CASRSQGGPLEQYF. CDR3 bases: TGTGCCAGTAGATCACAGGGGGGTCCCCTCGAGCAGTACTTC.